The 3 T cell receptor beta chains given below trace back to one sample, sequenced in a study of blood T cell repertoires in COVID-19. Method: immunoSEQ multiplex PCR; TCRdb's copy keeps in-frame clones and lacks some. This sample yields over 85,000 clones, of which approximately 90% are seen a single time; approximately 5.4% belongs to the top ten. The sequenced sample was peripheral blood. These receptors all come from a woman aged 45-59 years with COVID-19, enrolled during active disease.

V gene TRBV24-1 combines with J gene TRBJ1-5, with D unclear. The V gene's germline CDR1 is KGHDR and CDR2 SFDVKD. The V end was cut by 6 bases, the J end by 1 base, with 15 bases between. The CDR3 contains 16 residues. For the CDR3, the DNA is TGTGCCACCAGTCACAGCACCTGGGTGAGCAATCAGCCCCAGCATTTT. Protein sequence: CATSHSTWVSNQPQHF.

The chain joins TRBV19 to TRBJ2-1; 9 positions agree with TRBD2. After removal of 4 bases from V and 0 bases from J, the junction contained 4 bases not matched to a gene. Germline values: CDR1 LNHDA, CDR2 SQIVND (reference sequence). The CDR3 is 16 amino acids. The CDR3 DNA follows: TGTGCCAGTAGTAACAAAGCGGGGGGCTCCTACAATGAGCAGTTCTTC. It is translated as CASSNKAGGSYNEQFF.

This clone came up a few times. This sample also contains other DNA sequences that code for the same CDR3. This sequence joins TRBV11-2 and TRBJ1-1; 10 bases match TRBD1. CDR3 size: 14 residues. Trimming at V came to 5 bases and at J to 4 bases, leaving 4 bases not matched to a gene. From germline, CDR1 is SGHAT and CDR2 FQNNGV. In nucleotides, the CDR3 is TGTGCCAGCAGCCCGGGACAGGGGAGCACTGAAGCTTTCTTT. It specifies CASSPGQGSTEAFF.